A selection of T cell receptor beta chains follows, all from one sample in a study of CD8+ T cells in alopecia areata. TCRdb's copy holds only in-frame clones and misses some; the assay was immunoSEQ multiplex PCR. The data contain 250,000 to 300,000 clones, 58% of them singletons. Sequenced here: CD4+ T cells sorted from blood, sampled at week 24, from a patient treated with tofacitinib. Source of these receptors: a human donor with alopecia areata. CDR3s include the opening cysteine and the closing phenylalanine or tryptophan.

V: TRBV11-2; J: TRBJ2-3; CDR3: CASSSGAADTQYF
V: TRBV28; J: TRBJ1-1; CDR3: CASSLGGFEAFF
V: TRBV29-1; J: TRBJ1-4; CDR3: CSVDPRVQGEKLFF
V: TRBV18; J: TRBJ1-1; CDR3: CASSQVNTEAFF
V: TRBV29-1; J: TRBJ2-1; CDR3: CSVPFPGLRSNEQFF
V: TRBV12-5; J: TRBJ2-1; CDR3: CASGLDPVGDNEQFF
V: TRBV4-2; J: TRBJ2-3; CDR3: CASSQVAEVADTQYF
V: TRBV29-1; J: TRBJ1-1; CDR3: CSVEVGGITEAFF
V: TRBV4-3; J: TRBJ2-1; CDR3: CASSQDPSGGYNEQFF
V: TRBV2; J: TRBJ1-2; CDR3: CASSVSRTNYGYTF
V: TRBV27; J: TRBJ2-7; CDR3: CASSLSKGEQYF
V: TRBV29-1; J: TRBJ2-3; CDR3: CSQTQGGTDTQYF
V: TRBV5-1; J: TRBJ1-1; CDR3: CASSFNVFGMNTEAFF
V: TRBV5-1; J: TRBJ2-1; CDR3: CASSLVSGEYNEQFF
V: TRBV10-3; J: TRBJ2-7; CDR3: CATRRDLGVYEQYF
V: TRBV29-1; J: TRBJ2-5; CDR3: CSVRQGGQETQYF
V: TRBV23-1; J: TRBJ2-2; CDR3: CASSQSGVRANTGELFF
V: TRBV15; J: TRBJ2-7; CDR3: CATSTTEYEQYF
V: TRBV4-1; J: TRBJ2-5; CDR3: CASSHRGGTLETQYF
V: TRBV4-1; J: TRBJ2-7; CDR3: CASSRGLPSGEQYF
V: TRBV30; J: TRBJ1-1; CDR3: CAWNPGRPEAFF
V: TRBV30; J: TRBJ2-1; CDR3: CAWNPRGRRSYNEQFF
V: TRBV4-3; J: TRBJ1-4; CDR3: CASSQEPGTVAEKLFF
V: TRBV2; J: TRBJ1-1; CDR3: CATRIGMNTEAFF
V: TRBV25-1; J: TRBJ2-1; CDR3: CASSRGSPTDEQFF
V: TRBV2; J: TRBJ2-3; CDR3: CASSETGNTQYF
V: TRBV4-3; J: TRBJ2-5; CDR3: CASSQDTGTETQYF
V: TRBV29-1; J: TRBJ1-1; CDR3: CSVEMGTGAFNTEAFF
V: TRBV7-2; J: TRBJ1-1; CDR3: CASSLDPATEAFF
V: TRBV29-1; J: TRBJ2-5; CDR3: CSAGHPGETQYF
V: TRBV4-2; J: TRBJ2-6; CDR3: CASSQGDVAGANVLTF
V: TRBV1; J: TRBJ1-2; CDR3: CTSSQDCRQGTNYGYTF
V: TRBV28; J: TRBJ1-1; CDR3: CASRQTTGWHTEAFF
V: TRBV15; J: TRBJ2-3; CDR3: CATSRDSGGADTQYF
V: TRBV7-9; J: TRBJ1-1; CDR3: CASRQITGGNTEAFF
V: TRBV4-3; J: TRBJ2-1; CDR3: CASSQQGTANARGYNEQFF
V: TRBV7-2; J: TRBJ2-7; CDR3: CASSNSGGTYEQYF
V: TRBV2; J: TRBJ2-7; CDR3: CASSEVLALRDEQYF
V: TRBV4-1; J: TRBJ2-5; CDR3: CASSQPTDRERTQYF
V: TRBV29-1; J: TRBJ2-7; CDR3: CSVLQGTLLIYEQYF
V: TRBV5-4; J: TRBJ2-1; CDR3: CASSPTTGGNYNEQFF
V: TRBV4-1; J: TRBJ2-3; CDR3: CASSQSPARLRDTQYF
V: TRBV9; J: TRBJ2-1; CDR3: CASSVGPRVDEQFF
V: TRBV28; J: TRBJ2-3; CDR3: CASSLRASSGNTDTQYF
V: TRBV6-4; J: TRBJ2-5; CDR3: CASSRGVAETQYF
V: TRBV30; J: TRBJ2-5; CDR3: CAWSVQETQYF